Sequencing of this TCR beta chain was carried out in a study of CD8 T cells in ankylosing spondylitis. Findings and limits, study-wide: Earlier studies detected some motif variants in reactive arthritis synovial fluid and blood. Blood from ankylosing spondylitis patients appeared to carry a characteristic roughly 8-variant TCR beta motif.

This clonotype was detected ten times or more. The antigen remains undetermined. TCRdb re-called the 5' RACE reads through MiXCR, storing one row per CDR3 protein. This sample has some 130,000 distinct CDR3 sequences, with just under 7.5% found just once. Sequencing was performed on blood, either unsorted or a sorted T cell fraction (not recorded which). The receptor was isolated from a female donor with ankylosing spondylitis or in good health (not recorded which).

This CDR3 reads CASSSTSRAGVTGELFF. CDR3 sequence (DNA): TGCGCCAGCAGCTCGACATCTAGAGCGGGGGTAACCGGGGAGCTGTTTTTT. The chain carries TRBV5-1 and TRBJ2-2; 8 bases are shared with TRBD2. Unmatched junction bases numbered 12, after V lost 3 bases and J lost 5 bases. CDR3 length: 17 residues. Germline values: CDR1 SGHRS, CDR2 YFSETQ.